Presented here are 20 T cell receptor beta chains from one specimen sequenced in a study of monozygotic twins with inflammatory bowel disease. With the 5' RACE reads reprocessed, TCRdb shows one record per CDR3 protein and no DNA. The repertoire table contains 440,000 or so distinct CDR3 sequences. Sequenced sample: blood. The receptors were sampled from a human donor with ulcerative colitis or Crohn's disease, or a healthy co-twin of an affected twin (not recorded which).

The V and J genes are TRBV3-1 and TRBJ1-6. Germline CDR1 reads LGHDT; CDR2 reads YNNKEL (reference sequence). There are 19 residues in the CDR3. CDR3 amino acids: CASSHGAGRPSSYNSPLHF.

The V gene is TRBV10-3, the J gene TRBJ2-3; lacking DNA, the TRBD1 call made by TCRdb goes unchecked. The CDR3 sequence is 16 residues long. Germline CDR1 and CDR2: ENHRY and SYGVKD. The CDR3 reads CAISESIGGTTDTQYF.

The J gene is TRBJ1-3, the V gene TRBV7-2. This CDR3 has 16 amino acids. Germline CDR1 and CDR2: SGHTA and FQGNSA. This CDR3 reads CASSLVTRGSGNTIYF.

The chain combines TRBV12-3 or TRBV12-4 with TRBJ1-5. The CDR3 is made up of 13 amino acids. CDR3 sequence: CASSLGEGQPQHF.

V gene TRBV7-2 combines with J gene TRBJ2-7; TCRdb's D call, TRBD1, is unchecked because there is no DNA. Germline V gene lookup returns CDR1 SGHTA and CDR2 FQGNSA. The CDR3 is 13 residues long. The CDR3 loop is CASSAQGIWEQYF.

The gene calls are TRBV5-4 and TRBJ2-6; with no DNA, the TCRdb D assignment of TRBD1 cannot be verified. Germline V CDR1 and CDR2: SGHNT, YYREEE (reference sequence). CDR3 size: 15 residues. CDR3 sequence: CASSLGDPGANVLTF.

This chain joins TRBV7-9 and TRBJ2-3; checking the TCRdb D call of TRBD2 is not possible without DNA. The CDR3 extends over 17 amino acids. CDR1 and CDR2 (germline): SEHNR, FQNEAQ (reference sequence). The CDR3 region is CASSFPTSGKGTDTQYF.

V is TRBV20-1 and J is TRBJ2-3. Germline CDR1 reads DFQATT; CDR2 reads SNEGSKA (reference sequence). This CDR3 spans 15 amino acids. The CDR3 loop is CSARVGITSTDTQYF.

The CDR3 here is CASSPSGRASYNEQFF. The V call is TRBV14, the J call TRBJ2-1; TCRdb proposes TRBD2, but this gene call is untestable without DNA. The germline V gene encodes CDR1 SGHDN and CDR2 FVKESK. The length of the CDR3 is 16 residues.

This chain links TRBV6-2 or TRBV6-3 with TRBJ2-5; the D call of TRBD1 rests on TCRdb alone, since no DNA is present to check it. CDR3 length: 16 amino acids. Germline V CDR1 and CDR2: MNHEY, SVGEGT. The CDR3 reads CASSYHRQGDQETQYF.

J is TRBJ2-7 and V is TRBV30. CDR1 is GTSNPN, CDR2 SVGIG, per germline (reference sequence). The CDR3 has 12 residues. This CDR3 is CALDRGSYEQYF.

This sequence joins TRBV7-9 and TRBJ2-7. The germline gives CDR1 SEHNR, CDR2 FQNEAQ (reference sequence). This CDR3 has 11 residues. The CDR3: CASSFGNEQYF. Filled out from reference TRBV7-9 and TRBJ2-7, the complete variable domain reads DTGVSQNPRHKITKRGQNVTFRCDPISEHNRLYWYRQTLGQGPEFLTYFQNEAQLEKSRLLSDRFSAERPKGSFSTLEIQRTEQGDSAMYLCASSFGNEQYFGPGTRLTVT.

The V gene is TRBV20-1, the J gene TRBJ2-7; TCRdb lists TRBD1, though no DNA is available to test this call. CDR1 and CDR2 from the germline V gene are DFQATT and SNEGSKA (reference sequence). This CDR3 has 12 amino acids. The CDR3 spells CSAPGQIYEQYF.

The rearrangement links TRBV7-2 to TRBJ2-2; the TCRdb D gene call, TRBD1, has no DNA to confirm it. The CDR3 covers 14 residues. Germline CDR1 reads SGHTA; CDR2 reads FQGNSA. The CDR3 loop reads CASSPNRVTGELFF.

The chain carries TRBV9 and TRBJ1-2; TCRdb names TRBD1, which stays unverified in the absence of DNA. CDR3 length: 16 residues. CDR1 and CDR2 (germline): SGDLS, YYNGEE. CDR3 sequence reads: CASSENRDRGMSGYTF.

This rearrangement joins TRBV29-1 to TRBJ1-2; the TCRdb D gene call, TRBD1, has no DNA to confirm it. Germline V lookup: CDR1 SQVTM, CDR2 ANQGSEA. The CDR3 is 11 amino acids. The CDR3 is CSGRQGDGYTF.

CDR3 in amino acids: CASIDGRNSGNTIYF. V usage is TRBV2 and J usage is TRBJ1-3. Germline V lookup: CDR1 SNHLY, CDR2 FYNNEI. The CDR3 totals 15 residues.

V gene TRBV27 combines with J gene TRBJ2-3. The CDR3 covers 13 residues. The V gene's germline CDR1 is MNHEY and CDR2 SMNVEV (reference sequence). The chain's CDR3 is CASSSRLEDTQYF.

The rearrangement joins TRBV19 to TRBJ2-1; TCRdb's D call of TRBD2 is untestable without DNA. CDR1 and CDR2 (germline): LNHDA, SQIVND (reference sequence). The CDR3 sequence is 16 residues long. This CDR3 is CASSMGVSGGPDEQFF.

The genes are TRBV7-9 and TRBJ1-1. The germline CDR1 and CDR2 sequences are SEHNR and FQNEAQ (reference sequence). The CDR3 is made up of 11 amino acids. The CDR3 loop is CASSYGSEAYF.